A selection of T cell receptor beta chains follows, all from one sample in a study of cytomegalovirus exposure and HLA in healthy donors. Assay used: immunoSEQ multiplex PCR; TCRdb lists only in-frame clones, some missing. The sample records tens of thousands of clones, around 74% being singletons. Material: PBMCs. The receptors were sampled from a male donor in good health and CMV-seropositive. The CDR3 runs from the conserved cysteine through the conserved F or W. The D gene is left open where the match is weak. Where a row states a size, it is once, few, many or the class of an expanded clone; other rows omit it.

CDR3 DNA	CDR3 protein	V gene	J gene	clone size	D gene
TGTGCCAGCAGCCAACAAACAGGGATTGATCTCCACGAGCAGTACTTC	CASSQQTGIDLHEQYF	TRBV5-4	TRBJ2-7	.	.
TGTGCTAGTGGTTTTCAGTCGCCCCTCTATGGCTACACCTTC	CASGFQSPLYGYTF	TRBV12-5	TRBJ1-2	.	.
TGTGCCAGCAGTTTAGGGGCCAGGGGGCCCGAGCAGTACTTC	CASSLGARGPEQYF	TRBV27	TRBJ2-7	.	TRBD1
TGTGCCAGCAGCTTAGCGAGTTACCGCGGAGATACGCAGTATTTT	CASSLASYRGDTQYF	TRBV11-1	TRBJ2-3	.	.
TGTGCCAGCAGTTTTGGTACAGATAACACTGAAGCTTTCTTT	CASSFGTDNTEAFF	TRBV27	TRBJ1-1	few	.
TGCGCCAGCAGCTTGGCTGGAGATAGCAATCAGCCCCAGCATTTT	CASSLAGDSNQPQHF	TRBV5-1	TRBJ1-5	.	.
TGTGCCAGCCGCCTCGCGGGCGGGGGACCCAATGAGCAGTTCTTC	CASRLAGGGPNEQFF	TRBV7-9	TRBJ2-1	.	TRBD2
TGTGCCAGCAGTTTACGGTCCAGGGGGAACACTGAAGCTTTCTTT	CASSLRSRGNTEAFF	TRBV28	TRBJ1-1	.	.
TGTGCCAGCAATTTGGGGGGAGGGGATACGCAGTATTTT	CASNLGGGDTQYF	TRBV2	TRBJ2-3	.	TRBD2
TGTGCCAGCGCCCAAACGCAGGGGGCGGACACTGAAGCTTTCTTT	CASAQTQGADTEAFF	TRBV27	TRBJ1-1	.	TRBD1
TGTGCCAGCAGCCAAAACCTACAGGGGGCGGATAATTCACCCCTCCACTTT	CASSQNLQGADNSPLHF	TRBV4-2	TRBJ1-6	.	TRBD1
TGTGCCAGCTCACCCCCCCTAGGGGGGCAGGGGGCAGGAGAGCAGTACTTC	CASSPPLGGQGAGEQYF	TRBV18	TRBJ2-7	few	TRBD1
TGTGCCAGCAGCTTCATGGAGGGCGGCGAGCAGTACTTC	CASSFMEGGEQYF	TRBV7-2	TRBJ2-7	few	.
TGCAGCGTTGAAGATCGGAAGAAGACTAGCACGGATACGCAGTATTTT	CSVEDRKKTSTDTQYF	TRBV29-1	TRBJ2-3	.	TRBD2
TGCGCCAGCAGCTTGGAGGTAGGGGCGGATACGCAGTATTTT	CASSLEVGADTQYF	TRBV5-1	TRBJ2-3	.	.
TGTGCCATCAGTGAGTCCCCCCGGAACACTGAAGCTTTCTTT	CAISESPRNTEAFF	TRBV10-3	TRBJ1-1	.	.